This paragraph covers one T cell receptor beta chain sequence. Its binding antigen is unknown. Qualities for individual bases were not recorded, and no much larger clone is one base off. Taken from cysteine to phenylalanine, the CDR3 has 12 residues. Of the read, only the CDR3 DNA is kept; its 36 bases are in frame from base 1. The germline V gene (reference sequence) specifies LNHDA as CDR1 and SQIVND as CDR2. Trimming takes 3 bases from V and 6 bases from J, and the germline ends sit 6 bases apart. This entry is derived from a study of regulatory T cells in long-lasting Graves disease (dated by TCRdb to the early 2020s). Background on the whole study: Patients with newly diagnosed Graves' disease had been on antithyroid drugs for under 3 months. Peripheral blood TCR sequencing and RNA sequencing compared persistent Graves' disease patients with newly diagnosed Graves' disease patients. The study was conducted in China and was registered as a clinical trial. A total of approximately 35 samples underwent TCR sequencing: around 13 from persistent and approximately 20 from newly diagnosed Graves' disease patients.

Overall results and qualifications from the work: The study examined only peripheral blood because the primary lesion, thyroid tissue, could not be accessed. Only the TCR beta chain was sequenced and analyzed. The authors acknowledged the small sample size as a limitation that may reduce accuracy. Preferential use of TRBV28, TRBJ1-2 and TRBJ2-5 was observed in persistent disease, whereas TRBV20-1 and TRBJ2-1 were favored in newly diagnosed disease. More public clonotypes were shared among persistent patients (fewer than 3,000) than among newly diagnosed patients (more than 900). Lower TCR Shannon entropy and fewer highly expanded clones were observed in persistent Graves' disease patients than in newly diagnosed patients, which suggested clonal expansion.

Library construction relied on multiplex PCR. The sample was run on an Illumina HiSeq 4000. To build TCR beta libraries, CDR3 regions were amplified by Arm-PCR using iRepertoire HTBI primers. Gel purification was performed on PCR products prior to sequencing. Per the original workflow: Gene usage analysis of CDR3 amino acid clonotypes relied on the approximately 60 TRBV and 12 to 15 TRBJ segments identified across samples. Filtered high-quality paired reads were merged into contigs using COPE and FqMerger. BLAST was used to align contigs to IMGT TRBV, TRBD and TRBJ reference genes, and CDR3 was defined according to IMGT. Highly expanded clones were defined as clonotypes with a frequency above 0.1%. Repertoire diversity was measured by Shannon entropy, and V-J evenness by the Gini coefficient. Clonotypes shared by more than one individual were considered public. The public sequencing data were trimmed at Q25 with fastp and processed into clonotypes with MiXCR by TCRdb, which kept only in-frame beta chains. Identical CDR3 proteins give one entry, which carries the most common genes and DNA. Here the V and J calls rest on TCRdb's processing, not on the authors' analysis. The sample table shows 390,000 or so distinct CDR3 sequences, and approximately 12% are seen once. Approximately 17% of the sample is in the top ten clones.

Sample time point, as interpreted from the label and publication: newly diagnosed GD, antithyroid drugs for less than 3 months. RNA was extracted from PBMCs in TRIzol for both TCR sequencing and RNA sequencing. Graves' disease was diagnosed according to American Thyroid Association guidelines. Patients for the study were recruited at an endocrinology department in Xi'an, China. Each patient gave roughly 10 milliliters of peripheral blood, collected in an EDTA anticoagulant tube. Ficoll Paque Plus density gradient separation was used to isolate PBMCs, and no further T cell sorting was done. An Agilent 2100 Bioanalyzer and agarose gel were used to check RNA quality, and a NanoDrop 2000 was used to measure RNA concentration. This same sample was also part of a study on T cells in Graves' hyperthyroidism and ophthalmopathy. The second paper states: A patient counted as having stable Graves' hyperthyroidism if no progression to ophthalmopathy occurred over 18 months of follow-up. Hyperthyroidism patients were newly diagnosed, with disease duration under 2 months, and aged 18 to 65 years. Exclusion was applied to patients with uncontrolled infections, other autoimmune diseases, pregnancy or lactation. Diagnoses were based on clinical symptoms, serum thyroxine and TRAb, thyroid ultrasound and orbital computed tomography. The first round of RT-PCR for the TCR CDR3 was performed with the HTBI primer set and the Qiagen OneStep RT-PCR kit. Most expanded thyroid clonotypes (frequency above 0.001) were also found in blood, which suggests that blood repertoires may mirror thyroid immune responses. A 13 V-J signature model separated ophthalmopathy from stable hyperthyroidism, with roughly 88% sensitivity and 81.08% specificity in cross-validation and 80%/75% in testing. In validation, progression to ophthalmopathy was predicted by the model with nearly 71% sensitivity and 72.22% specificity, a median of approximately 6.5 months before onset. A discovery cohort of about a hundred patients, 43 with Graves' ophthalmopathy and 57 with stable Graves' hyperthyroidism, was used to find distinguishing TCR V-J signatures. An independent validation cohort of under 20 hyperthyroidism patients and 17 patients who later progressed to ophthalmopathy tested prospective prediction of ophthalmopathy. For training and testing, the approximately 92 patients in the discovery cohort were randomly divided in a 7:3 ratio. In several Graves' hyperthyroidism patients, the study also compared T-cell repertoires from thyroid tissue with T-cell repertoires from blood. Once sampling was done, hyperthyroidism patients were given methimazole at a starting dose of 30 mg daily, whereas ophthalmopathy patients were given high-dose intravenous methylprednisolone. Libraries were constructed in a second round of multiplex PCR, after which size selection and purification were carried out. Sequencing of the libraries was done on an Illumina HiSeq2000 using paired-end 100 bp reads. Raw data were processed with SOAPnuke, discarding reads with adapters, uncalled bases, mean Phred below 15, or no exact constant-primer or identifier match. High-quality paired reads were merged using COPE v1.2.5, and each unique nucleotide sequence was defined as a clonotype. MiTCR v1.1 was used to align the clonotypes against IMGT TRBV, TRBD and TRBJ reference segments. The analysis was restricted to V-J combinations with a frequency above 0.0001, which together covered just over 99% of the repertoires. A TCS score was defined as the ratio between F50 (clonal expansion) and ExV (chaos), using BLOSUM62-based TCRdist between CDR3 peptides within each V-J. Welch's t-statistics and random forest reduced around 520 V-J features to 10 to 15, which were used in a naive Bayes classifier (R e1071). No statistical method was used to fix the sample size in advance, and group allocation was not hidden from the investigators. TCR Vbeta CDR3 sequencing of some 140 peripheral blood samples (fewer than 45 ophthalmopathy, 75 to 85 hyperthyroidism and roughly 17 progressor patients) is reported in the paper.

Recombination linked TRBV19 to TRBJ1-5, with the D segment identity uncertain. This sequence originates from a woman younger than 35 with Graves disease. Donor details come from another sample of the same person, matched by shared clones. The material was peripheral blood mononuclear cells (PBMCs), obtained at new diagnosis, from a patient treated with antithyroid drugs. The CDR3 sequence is CASSIGSQPQHF. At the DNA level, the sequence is TGTGCCAGTAGTATCGGGAGTCAGCCCCAGCATTTT.